The 10 T cell receptor beta chains in this list originate from one sample, sequenced in a study of CD8+ T cells in alopecia areata. Following extraction, RNA underwent reverse transcription to cDNA, which served as the sequencing template. Data came from immunoSEQ multiplex PCR; TCRdb stores just in-frame clones and leaves some out. The sample includes approximately 210,000 clones, around 65% seen only once; the top ten take 0.95% to 1.5%. Treatment noted: oral pan-JAK inhibitor, 5-10 mg twice daily. This specimen consisted of CD4+ T cells sorted from blood, obtained between weeks 44 and 45, from a patient treated with tofacitinib. All receptors derive from a human donor with alopecia areata.

The V gene is TRBV5-6, the J gene TRBJ2-7; possibly TRBD1 for D (6 bases). The CDR3 runs to 13 residues. Trimming took off 1 base at V and 3 bases at J, with 8 bases between the two ends. Germline CDR1 SGHDT, CDR2 YYEEEE. The CDR3, as DNA: TGTGCCAGCAGCTTGCAGGGGAACTACGAGCAGTACTTC. Its translation: CASSLQGNYEQYF.

The chain is built from TRBV7-2 and TRBJ2-2; D is undetermined. The CDR3 is made up of 15 amino acids. The germline V gene encodes CDR1 SGHTA and CDR2 FQGNSA. Trimming left V 5 bases short and J 6 bases short, with 16 bases between. As DNA, the CDR3 is TGTGCCAGCAGCCCGTCCCCGGGTTTTGCCGGGGAGCTGTTTTTT. Amino acid sequence: CASSPSPGFAGELFF.

The V gene is TRBV5-6, the J gene TRBJ2-4; D is possibly TRBD1 (6 bases). Germline V gives CDR1 SGHDT, CDR2 YYEEEE. The germline V and J ends were trimmed by 1 base and 8 bases, with 10 bases remaining between them. The CDR3 has 13 amino acids. The CDR3 DNA reads as TGTGCCAGCAGCTTGAGGGGGAGAGACATTCAGTACTTC. Translated, it gives CASSLRGRDIQYF.

This chain uses TRBV4-3 with TRBJ2-1; unclear D gene. The CDR3 is 13 residues long. V lost 0 bases and J 10 bases, leaving 10 bases between the germline ends. CDR1 and CDR2 (germline): LGHNA, YSLEER. The CDR3 spells CASSQERSSEQFF. Here the CDR3 DNA reads TGCGCCAGCAGCCAAGAACGGAGTAGCGAGCAGTTCTTC.

This chain connects TRBV19 to TRBJ1-5; D ambiguous. Between the trimmed V and J ends, which lost 3 bases and 5 bases, there was a span of 8 bases. Germline V gene lookup returns CDR1 LNHDA and CDR2 SQIVND (reference sequence). The CDR3 extends over 13 amino acids. CDR3 in amino acids: CASSIAPDQPQHF. The DNA of the CDR3 is TGTGCCAGTAGTATCGCCCCCGATCAGCCCCAGCATTTT.

This clone has only a few counts. The V gene is TRBV27, the J gene TRBJ1-4, with TRBD1 matching 7 bases. Germline lookup yields CDR1 MNHEY and CDR2 SMNVEV (reference sequence). The CDR3 runs 15 residues. V lost 6 bases, J lost 8 bases, and 12 bases stayed unmatched. CDR3 region: CASRFKPGGREKLFF. The CDR3 bases are TGTGCCAGCAGATTTAAACCAGGGGGTCGGGAAAAACTGTTTTTT. Together with reference TRBV27 and TRBJ1-4, the CDR3 gives the full variable domain: EAQVTQNPRYLITVTGKKLTVTCSQNMNHEYMSWYRQDPGLGLRQIYYSMNVEVTDKGDVPEGYKVSRKEKRNFPLILESPSPNQTSLYFCASRFKPGGREKLFFGSGTQLSVL.

This clone showed up just once. The rearrangement joins TRBV10-3 to TRBJ1-6; a possible D gene is TRBD1 (5 bases). CDR3 length: 15 residues. Per germline, CDR1 ENHRY and CDR2 SYGVKD. Trimming took 3 bases from V and 5 from J, leaving 11 bases between them. CDR3 nucleotide sequence: TGTGCCATCAGTGACGGGACGGTAAATAATTCACCCCTCCACTTT. It codes for CAISDGTVNNSPLHF.

The J gene is TRBJ2-2, the V gene TRBV6-1; D not certain. The CDR3 consists of 14 residues. Deletions cut 0 bases from V and 5 bases from J, with 7 bases between. Germline values: CDR1 MNHNS, CDR2 SASEGT. The CDR3 region is CASSEARYTGELFF. DNA of the CDR3: TGTGCCAGCAGTGAAGCGCGGTATACCGGGGAGCTGTTTTTT.

CDR3 protein: CATSRETRFENEQFF. The CDR3 DNA sequence: TGTGCCACCAGCAGAGAGACTAGATTTGAGAATGAGCAGTTCTTC. This chain joins TRBV15 and TRBJ2-1; tentative D call: TRBD2 (6 bases). The germline V gene has CDR1 LNHNV and CDR2 YYDKDF (reference sequence). CDR3 size: 15 residues. V was shortened by 0 bases and J by 7 bases, with 13 bases between the two germline ends.

This chain connects TRBV15 to TRBJ2-7; possible D gene TRBD2, 5 bases. Germline V lookup: CDR1 LNHNV, CDR2 YYDKDF (reference sequence). The CDR3 extends over 17 amino acids. The V end was cut by 1 base, the J end by 0 bases, with 16 bases between. CDR3 nucleotides: TGTGCCACCAGCAGAGGGGCAGCGGAAACTCTCTCCTACGAGCAGTACTTC. This codes for CATSRGAAETLSYEQYF.